Below, 10 T cell receptor beta chains from the same sample are listed, as sequenced in a study of cytomegalovirus exposure and HLA in healthy donors. TCRdb keeps only in-frame clones here, not all; method: immunoSEQ multiplex PCR. This sample has approximately 160,000 clones, with roughly nine tenths found just once. The sample taken for sequencing was PBMCs. The source of these receptors is a woman younger than 30 in good health and CMV-seropositive.

The V call is TRBV7-9, the J call TRBJ1-1; D gene ambiguous. Germline CDR1 is SEHNR and CDR2 is FQNEAQ (reference sequence). V was shortened by 7 bases and J by 2 bases, with 5 bases between the two germline ends. The CDR3 loop spans 11 amino acids. The CDR3 sequence is CASTVNTEAFF. In DNA form, the CDR3 reads TGTGCCAGCACCGTAAACACTGAAGCTTTCTTT.

The V and J genes are TRBV2 and TRBJ1-2; 8 bases align to TRBD1. The CDR3 is 15 residues long. Germline CDR1 SNHLY, CDR2 FYNNEI. The V and J ends lost 5 bases and 5 bases, in that order; junction bases with no gene match: 10. CDR3 region: CASSSGTGGDYGYTF. As DNA, the CDR3 is TGTGCCAGCAGTTCGGGCACAGGGGGGGATTATGGCTACACCTTC. The full variable domain, with the rest looked up from reference TRBV2 and TRBJ1-2, is EPEVTQTPSHQVTQMGQEVILRCVPISNHLYFYWYRQILGQKVEFLVSFYNNEISEKSEIFDDQFSVERPDGSNFTLKIRSTKLEDSAMYFCASSSGTGGDYGYTFGSGTRLTVV.

The chain recombines TRBV7-8 with TRBJ2-4; D is possibly TRBD1 (6 bases). This CDR3 has 16 residues. V was trimmed by 4 bases and J by 9 bases, leaving 22 bases between them. Germline assignment: CDR1 SGHVS and CDR2 FQNEAQ. CDR3 in amino acids: CASSYPGTQGRGIQYF. In DNA, the CDR3 is TGTGCCAGCAGCTACCCCGGGACACAGGGAAGGGGCATTCAGTACTTC. Together with reference TRBV7-8 and TRBJ2-4, the CDR3 gives the full variable domain: GAGVSQSPRYKVAKRGQDVALRCDPISGHVSLFWYQQALGQGPEFLTYFQNEAQLDKSGLPSDRFFAERPEGSVSTLKIQRTQQEDSAVYLCASSYPGTQGRGIQYFGAGTRLSVL.

The gene calls are TRBV25-1 and TRBJ1-3, with unresolved D. The V end lost 3 bases, the J end lost 2 bases, and 8 bases lay between the germline ends. The germline CDR1 and CDR2 sequences are MGHDK and SYGVNS. This CDR3 has 14 residues. This CDR3 reads CASSDASTGNTIYF. The CDR3, as DNA: TGTGCCAGCAGTGACGCCAGTACTGGAAACACCATATATTTT.

This CDR3 is CASSEHFLETQYF. CDR3 DNA sequence: TGTGCCAGCAGTGAACACTTTTTAGAGACCCAGTACTTC. V usage is TRBV6-1 and J usage is TRBJ2-5; unclear D gene. This CDR3 is 13 amino acids long. Trimming took 2 bases from V and 4 from J, leaving 8 bases between them. Germline values: CDR1 MNHNS, CDR2 SASEGT.

This chain joins TRBV7-8 and TRBJ1-1; TRBD1 matches 10 bases. V lost 3 bases, J lost 1 base, and 11 bases stayed unmatched. Germline loops: CDR1 SGHVS, CDR2 FQNEAQ. The CDR3 loop spans 18 amino acids. CDR3 coding DNA: TGTGCCAGCAGCTTCCCAATTTGGGACAGGGGAAGGAACACTGAAGCTTTCTTT. Protein: CASSFPIWDRGRNTEAFF.

This clone was counted a single time. The chain links TRBV19 to TRBJ2-3; D gene unclear. Germline CDR1 LNHDA, CDR2 SQIVND (reference sequence). The ends were cut back, 3 bases at V and 2 bases at J, with 12 bases in the middle. The CDR3 loop spans 15 amino acids. The CDR3: CASSMRRSDTDTQYF. DNA for the CDR3: TGTGCCAGTAGTATGAGGCGGAGTGACACAGATACGCAGTATTTT. The whole variable domain, remainder taken from reference TRBV19 and TRBJ2-3, is DGGITQSPKYLFRKEGQNVTLSCEQNLNHDAMYWYRQDPGQGLRLIYYSQIVNDFQKGDIAEGYSVSREKKESFPLTVTSAQKNPTAFYLCASSMRRSDTDTQYFGPGTRLTVL.

This clone has a handful of counts. The chain joins TRBV18 to TRBJ2-1, with 8 bases identical to TRBD2. Germline CDR1 is KGHSH and CDR2 is LQKENI. The junction had 8 bases not matched to a gene; V was cut back by 1 base and J by 0 bases. The CDR3 consists of 18 residues. The CDR3 protein is CASSPLYPSGFSYNEQFF. The CDR3 DNA sequence: TGTGCCAGCTCACCACTTTATCCTAGCGGGTTCTCCTACAATGAGCAGTTCTTC. Complete variable domain (other parts from reference TRBV18 and TRBJ2-1): NAGVMQNPRHLVRRRGQEARLRCSPMKGHSHVYWYRQLPEEGLKFMVYLQKENIIDESGMPKERFSAEFPKEGPSILRIQQVVRGDSAAYFCASSPLYPSGFSYNEQFFGPGTRLTVL.

The chain uses TRBV6-1 and TRBJ2-3, with 7 bases matching TRBD2. Germline CDR1 and CDR2: MNHNS and SASEGT. Losses at the gene ends were 4 bases for V and 5 bases for J; bases not matched to a gene: 15. CDR3 length: 17 residues. CDR3 loop: CASSGRTGLGGIDTQYF. DNA for the CDR3: TGTGCCAGCAGTGGGCGCACCGGACTAGGTGGAATAGATACGCAGTATTTT.

The V call is TRBV5-1, the J call TRBJ2-1; D is uncertain. V lost 4 bases, J lost 8 bases, and 13 bases lay in between. In germline, CDR1 is SGHRS, CDR2 YFSETQ. CDR3 length: 13 amino acids. In nucleotides, the CDR3 is TGCGCCAGCAGCCTGGAACTTGAGGATGAGCAGTTCTTC. This codes for CASSLELEDEQFF.